These 9 T cell receptor beta chains were sequenced from one sample in a study of cytomegalovirus exposure and HLA in healthy donors. PCR involved 60 Vbeta and 13 Jbeta primers. The table came from immunoSEQ multiplex PCR; TCRdb's copy has only in-frame clones and leaves some out. The sample consists of about 150,000 clones, more than 60% of them appearing once. Specimen: PBMCs. The receptors were gathered from a woman aged 40 to 50 in good health and CMV-seronegative.

The chain employs TRBV5-1 and TRBJ1-2; possibly TRBD1 for D (6 bases). Trimming took off 0 bases at V and 8 bases at J, with 11 bases between the two ends. The CDR3 spans 13 residues. CDR1 is SGHRS and CDR2 is YFSETQ in the germline V gene. CDR3 DNA: TGCGCCAGCAGCTTGGCGTCAGGGGACGGCTACACCTTC. Encoded protein: CASSLASGDGYTF.

This chain joins TRBV6-5 and TRBJ1-1, with D maybe TRBD1 (6 bases). Germline values: CDR1 MNHEY, CDR2 SVGAGI. The CDR3 is 14 amino acids. The ends were cut back, 6 bases at V and 4 bases at J, with 15 bases in the middle. The CDR3, as DNA: TGTGCCAGCAGAACACAGGGAGGGGGCACTGAAGCTTTCTTT. It codes for CASRTQGGGTEAFF.

This clone has only one observation. V and J are TRBV5-1 and TRBJ2-1, with D maybe TRBD1 (5 bases). In germline, CDR1 is SGHRS, CDR2 YFSETQ. V lost 4 bases, J lost 3 bases, and 11 bases lay in between. CDR3 length equals 14 residues. This CDR3 reads CASSAGDSYNEQFF. CDR3 sequence (DNA): TGCGCCAGCAGCGCCGGAGACAGCTACAATGAGCAGTTCTTC.

Details on this clone: Other DNA sequences in this specimen translate into the identical CDR3. The rearrangement links TRBV30 to TRBJ2-7; no clear D. Trimming removed 1 base from V and 4 bases from J, with 5 bases in between. This CDR3 contains 11 residues. In germline, CDR1 is GTSNPN, CDR2 SVGIG (reference sequence). DNA of the CDR3: TGTGCCTGGAGTGCCCGTTACGAGCAGTACTTC. It encodes CAWSARYEQYF.

The chain joins TRBV7-6 to TRBJ2-6, with unresolved D. This CDR3 contains 12 residues. V lost 5 bases and J lost 12, with 11 bases in between. Germline V gene lookup returns CDR1 SGHVS and CDR2 FNYEAQ. In DNA form, the CDR3 reads TGTGCCAGCAGCCGTGCGGCCTCCGTCCTGACTTTC. It codes for CASSRAASVLTF.

The chain employs TRBV5-1 and TRBJ1-1; the D gene is possibly TRBD1 (6 bases). Trimming pared 0 bases from V and 1 base from J, leaving 7 bases between. The CDR3 is 14 residues long. CDR1 SGHRS and CDR2 YFSETQ come from the germline V gene. CDR3 bases: TGCGCCAGCAGCTTGGGGGGACAGAACACTGAAGCTTTCTTT. It yields the protein CASSLGGQNTEAFF.

This clone was detected once. The genes are TRBV5-1 and TRBJ2-5; tentative D call: TRBD2 (5 bases). Deletions cut 5 bases from V and 5 bases from J, with 22 bases between. CDR3 length equals 16 residues. Germline V CDR1 and CDR2: SGHRS, YFSETQ. CDR3 in DNA: TGCGCCAGCAGAGAGAGAGGGATACTCATCGCGGAGACCCAGTACTTC. The encoded protein is CASRERGILIAETQYF.

The V call is TRBV5-1, the J call TRBJ2-5; tentative D call: TRBD2 (6 bases). The CDR3 sequence is 17 residues long. Between the trimmed V and J ends, which lost 4 bases and 0 bases, there was a span of 19 bases. Germline V gene sequence: CDR1 SGHRS, CDR2 YFSETQ. In DNA, the CDR3 is TGCGCCAGCAGCCACTACGGAGGGGTTGAGTACCAAGAGACCCAGTACTTC. This translates into CASSHYGGVEYQETQYF.

The chain recombines TRBV4-2 with TRBJ2-2; D call uncertain. Between the trimmed V and J ends, which lost 1 base and 1 base, there was a span of 7 bases. The V gene's germline CDR1 is LGHNA and CDR2 YNFKEQ. This CDR3 contains 15 residues. The CDR3 loop reads CASSQATGNTGELFF. CDR3 in DNA: TGTGCCAGCAGCCAAGCAACGGGGAACACCGGGGAGCTGTTTTTT.